The 24 T cell receptor beta chains below all came from one sample that was sequenced in a study of control samples from healthy donors and cancer patients. Measured with immunoSEQ multiplex PCR; TCRdb has only the in-frame clones, and not every one. The repertoire holds 60,000 to 95,000 clones, with roughly 80% as singletons. The sample taken for sequencing was blood. The receptor source for this set is a man over 45 in good health.

This chain connects TRBV20-1 to TRBJ2-5; the D is unclear. V was cut by 3 bases and J by 3 bases, with 5 bases left in between. Germline loops: CDR1 DFQATT, CDR2 SNEGSKA (reference sequence). The CDR3 is 11 amino acids. CDR3: CSASQEETQYF. The DNA of the CDR3 is TGCAGTGCTAGTCAAGAAGAGACCCAGTACTTC.

The genes are TRBV2 and TRBJ1-3, with D uncertain. The CDR3 is 14 residues long. Germline-derived CDR1 and CDR2 are SNHLY and FYNNEI. Deletions cut 7 bases from V and 6 bases from J, with 16 bases between. CDR3 loop: CASTQGQLVNTIYF. The CDR3 DNA reads as TGTGCCAGCACCCAAGGGCAGTTAGTAAACACCATATATTTT.

The V call is TRBV30, the J call TRBJ2-7; D perhaps matches TRBD2 (6 bases). Between the trimmed V and J ends, which lost 2 bases and 7 bases, there was a span of 21 bases. CDR3 length: 15 amino acids. The germline V gene encodes CDR1 GTSNPN and CDR2 SVGIG (reference sequence). CDR3 residues: CAWSPLGRDPLEQYF. The CDR3 nucleotides are TGTGCCTGGAGTCCGTTGGGGCGGGACCCTTTAGAGCAGTACTTC.

The chain links TRBV11-2 to TRBJ2-2; a weak D match, TRBD2 (6 bases). Trimming pared 1 base from V and 9 bases from J, leaving 15 bases between. Per germline, CDR1 SGHAT and CDR2 FQNNGV. This CDR3 comprises 15 residues. CDR3 in DNA: TGTGCCAGCAGCTTAGTCCGGCGGGGCGGGAGGGAGCTGTTTTTT. It yields the protein CASSLVRRGGRELFF.

CDR3 bases: TGTGCCAGCAGCCGCCTACGGACTAGCGATGAGCAGTTCTTC. The encoded protein is CASSRLRTSDEQFF. The chain carries TRBV7-2 and TRBJ2-1, with TRBD2 matching 9 bases. This CDR3 is 14 amino acids long. V lost 5 bases and J lost 8; bases outside the gene matches: 7. Per germline, CDR1 SGHTA and CDR2 FQGNSA.

This clone was seen once. The chain joins TRBV11-3 to TRBJ2-1, with D perhaps given as TRBD1 or TRBD2 (5 bases each). From germline, CDR1 is SGHNT and CDR2 YENEEA. The ends were cut back, 4 bases at V and 0 bases at J, with 10 bases in the middle. This CDR3 is 15 amino acids long. CDR3 DNA sequence: TGTGCCAGCAGCTGGGACGGGATCTCCTACAATGAGCAGTTCTTC. It translates to CASSWDGISYNEQFF. Together with reference TRBV11-3 and TRBJ2-1, the CDR3 gives the full variable domain: EAGVVQSPRYKIIEKKQPVAFWCNPISGHNTLYWYLQNLGQGPELLIRYENEEAVDDSQLPKDRFSAERLKGVDSTLKIQPAELGDSAVYLCASSWDGISYNEQFFGPGTRLTVL.

This chain joins TRBV12-3 or TRBV12-4 and TRBJ1-6, with D unclear. Trimming stripped 8 bases from V and 1 base from J, with 6 bases between. This CDR3 is 13 amino acids long. The CDR3 loop reads CASGLSYNSPLHF. The CDR3 DNA sequence: TGTGCCAGCGGGTTGTCCTATAATTCACCCCTCCACTTT.

This sequence joins TRBV7-2 and TRBJ2-7; 8 bases match TRBD2. CDR1 and CDR2 (germline): SGHTA, FQGNSA. Trimming removed 5 bases from V and 2 bases from J; junction bases left unmatched: 8. The CDR3 spans 15 residues. The CDR3 spells CASSATSGSTYEQYF. CDR3 nucleotide sequence: TGTGCCAGCAGCGCCACTAGCGGATCCACCTACGAGCAGTACTTC.

CDR3 protein: CASSQDSPRAGELFF. The CDR3 DNA follows: TGTGCCAGCAGCCAAGACTCGCCACGGGCCGGGGAGCTGTTTTTT. The chain has TRBV4-2 and TRBJ2-2; D is uncertain. Germline V CDR1 and CDR2: LGHNA, YNFKEQ. V was clipped by 0 bases and J by 6 bases, with 11 bases between them. The CDR3 totals 15 residues.

V is TRBV5-1 and J is TRBJ1-2; D is uncertain. The germline V gene encodes CDR1 SGHRS and CDR2 YFSETQ. The CDR3 contains 15 residues. The germline V and J ends were trimmed by 0 bases and 3 bases, with 12 bases remaining between them. CDR3 residues: CASSLGNSLDYGYTF. In DNA, the CDR3 is TGCGCCAGCAGCTTGGGAAATAGTTTGGACTATGGCTACACCTTC. The full variable domain, rest sourced from reference TRBV5-1 and TRBJ1-2, is KAGVTQTPRYLIKTRGQQVTLSCSPISGHRSVSWYQQTPGQGLQFLFEYFSETQRNKGNFPGRFSGRQFSNSRSEMNVSTLELGDSALYLCASSLGNSLDYGYTFGSGTRLTVV.

This clone was seen a few times. The chain carries TRBV7-2 and TRBJ2-1, with a weak D call TRBD1 (6 bases). The CDR3 extends over 15 amino acids. Per germline, CDR1 SGHTA and CDR2 FQGNSA. V lost 5 bases and J 2 bases, leaving 13 bases between the germline ends. The CDR3 nucleotides are TGTGCCAGCAGCGTACAGGGTAGCACCTACAATGAGCAGTTCTTC. Translated: CASSVQGSTYNEQFF.

The chain combines TRBV6-5 with TRBJ1-1, with 10 nucleotides matching TRBD1. The ends lost 6 bases at V and 3 bases at J; junction bases unmatched: 4. The V gene's germline CDR1 is MNHEY and CDR2 SVGAGI. The CDR3 runs to 14 residues. The CDR3 region is CASSPGQGYTEAFF. The CDR3 DNA follows: TGTGCCAGCAGCCCGGGACAGGGGTACACTGAAGCTTTCTTT.

V gene TRBV27 combines with J gene TRBJ2-7, with 9 nucleotides matching TRBD1. The CDR3 is 15 residues long. V shed 0 bases and J 8 bases; nucleotides not matched to a gene: 8. Germline assignment: CDR1 MNHEY and CDR2 SMNVEV (reference sequence). CDR3 sequence reads: CASSLSLWTGAKQYF. DNA for the CDR3: TGTGCCAGCAGTTTATCCCTTTGGACAGGGGCCAAGCAGTACTTC.

This clone was found a few times. The gene calls are TRBV20-1 and TRBJ1-1; no clear D. The CDR3 runs to 11 residues. V was cut by 2 bases and J by 8 bases, with 9 bases left in between. Germline V gene lookup returns CDR1 DFQATT and CDR2 SNEGSKA (reference sequence). Here the CDR3 DNA reads TGCAGTGCTAGACCGATTATCGAAGCTTTCTTT. Translating it yields CSARPIIEAFF.

V and J are TRBV6-2 or TRBV6-3 and TRBJ2-3; D possibly corresponds to TRBD1 (6 bases). V gave up 5 bases and J gave up 3 bases, with 18 bases separating them. The germline V gene encodes CDR1 MNHEY and CDR2 SVGEGT. The CDR3 length is 16 residues. CDR3 coding DNA: TGTGCCAGCAGTCCCGGACAGCACTTCCGTACAGATACGCAGTATTTT. It translates to CASSPGQHFRTDTQYF.

The V call is TRBV6-5, the J call TRBJ2-1; the D is unclear. Germline-derived CDR1 and CDR2 are MNHEY and SVGAGI. Trimming took off 2 bases at V and 7 bases at J, with 18 bases between the two ends. The CDR3 covers 16 residues. The CDR3 region is CASSYGMTSSVNEQFF. The CDR3 DNA reads TGTGCCAGCAGTTACGGGATGACTTCGAGTGTTAATGAGCAGTTCTTC.

This chain links TRBV11-2 with TRBJ2-1, with D possibly TRBD2 on 5 matching bases. The CDR3 sequence is 12 residues long. CDR1 and CDR2 (germline): SGHAT, FQNNGV. Trimming removed 2 bases at V and 9 bases at J, with 8 bases between. CDR3 coding DNA: TGTGCCAGCAGCTTAAGCGGTCCTGAGCAGTTCTTC. Translating gives CASSLSGPEQFF.

This clone was observed a handful of times. The rearrangement links TRBV19 to TRBJ2-5, with TRBD2 as a possible D gene (6 bases). Germline V gene lookup returns CDR1 LNHDA and CDR2 SQIVND (reference sequence). The germline V and J ends were trimmed by 6 bases and 2 bases, with 16 bases remaining between them. There are 15 residues in the CDR3. CDR3 DNA sequence: TGTGCCAGTAGACAACCGGGACTTTTACAAGAGACCCAGTACTTC. This gives the protein CASRQPGLLQETQYF.

The chain combines TRBV18 with TRBJ1-3; possible D gene TRBD1, 5 bases. Germline CDR1 KGHSH, CDR2 LQKENI. The germline V and J ends were trimmed by 3 bases and 2 bases, with 14 bases remaining between them. The CDR3 is made up of 16 amino acids. This chain's CDR3 is CASSPSGAAAGNTIYF. The DNA for the CDR3 is TGTGCCAGCTCACCTTCCGGGGCCGCGGCTGGAAACACCATATATTTT.

Of note for this clone: Other DNA sequences in this sample translate to the same CDR3. This chain connects TRBV19 to TRBJ1-4; D is unresolved. Germline loops: CDR1 LNHDA, CDR2 SQIVND (reference sequence). V gave up 6 bases and J gave up 0 bases, with 8 bases separating them. This CDR3 region has 14 residues. This CDR3 reads CASRKTATNEKLFF. The CDR3 nucleotides are TGTGCCAGTAGAAAGACCGCAACTAATGAAAAACTGTTTTTT.

This clone showed up just once. V gene TRBV2 combines with J gene TRBJ1-2; D remains ambiguous. The CDR3 loop spans 13 amino acids. V was pared by 3 bases and J by 2 bases, with 7 bases between. The germline gives CDR1 SNHLY, CDR2 FYNNEI. CDR3 DNA sequence: TGTGCCAGCAGTGAGGCACCCAACTATGGCTACACCTTC. Its translation is CASSEAPNYGYTF.

This rearrangement joins TRBV30 to TRBJ1-1; D not certain. The germline CDR1 and CDR2 sequences are GTSNPN and SVGIG (reference sequence). V was trimmed by 0 bases and J by 6 bases, leaving 11 bases between them. The CDR3 extends over 13 amino acids. The CDR3 DNA is TGTGCCTGGAGTGTATTTCTGGGCCCTGAAGCTTTCTTT. This translates into CAWSVFLGPEAFF.

J is TRBJ2-5 and V is TRBV29-1; 7 nucleotides agree with TRBD2. This CDR3 contains 12 residues. Germline CDR1 is SQVTM and CDR2 is ANQGSEA. The V segment lost 7 bases and the J segment 1 base; nucleotides outside the gene matches: 3. The CDR3 here is CSAGGGQETQYF. The CDR3, as DNA: TGCAGCGCCGGCGGGGGCCAAGAGACCCAGTACTTC.

The rearrangement uses TRBV7-8 and TRBJ2-2; 10 bases line up with TRBD2. CDR1 SGHVS and CDR2 FQNEAQ come from the germline V gene. The CDR3 is made up of 14 amino acids. The ends lost 5 bases at V and 9 bases at J; junction bases unmatched: 6. Here the CDR3 reads CASSITSGKRELFF. The CDR3 DNA is TGTGCCAGCAGCATAACTAGCGGGAAGAGGGAGCTGTTTTTT. Supplemented by reference TRBV7-8 and TRBJ2-2, the full variable domain reads GAGVSQSPRYKVAKRGQDVALRCDPISGHVSLFWYQQALGQGPEFLTYFQNEAQLDKSGLPSDRFFAERPEGSVSTLKIQRTQQEDSAVYLCASSITSGKRELFFGEGSRLTVL.